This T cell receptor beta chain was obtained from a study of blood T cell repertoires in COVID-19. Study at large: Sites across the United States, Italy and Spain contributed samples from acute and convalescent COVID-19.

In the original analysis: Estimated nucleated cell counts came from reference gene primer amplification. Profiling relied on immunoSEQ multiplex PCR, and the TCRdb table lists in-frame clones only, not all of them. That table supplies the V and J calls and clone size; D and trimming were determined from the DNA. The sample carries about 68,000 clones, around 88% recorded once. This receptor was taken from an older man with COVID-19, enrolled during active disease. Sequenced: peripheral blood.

This CDR3 reads CASSSERQGKAEAFF. CDR3 in DNA: TGTGCCAGCAGCTCGGAGAGACAGGGGAAGGCTGAAGCTTTCTTT. The J gene is TRBJ1-1, the V gene TRBV5-6; 8 bases agree with TRBD1. Trimming removed 3 bases from V and 6 bases from J; junction bases left unmatched: 10. The germline V gene has CDR1 SGHDT and CDR2 YYEEEE. The CDR3 runs 15 residues.